This is a list of T cell receptor beta chains from one sample in a study of vaccination and CD4 T cells after COVID-19. TCRdb ran MiXCR on the PCR reads and lists one entry per CDR3 protein. The sample has roughly 10,000 distinct CDR3 sequences; about 42% are singletons. No antigen has been identified for these receptors. Sequenced: CD4+ T cells from blood, cultured in vitro. The receptor set was obtained from a human donor who had recovered from COVID-19. Each CDR3 is given with its conserved first and last residue. A D gene is named only where the DNA matches it firmly. For some rows the clone size is stated as once, few or many, or as a class when expanded; others skip it.

v_call: TRBV5-1; d_call: TRBD1; clone_size: NA; j_call: TRBJ2-1; cdr3_nt: TGCGCCAGCAGCTTGAGCCTGACAGGGGGCGGTAAGCAGTTCTTC; cdr3_aa: CASSLSLTGGGKQFF
v_call: TRBV6-1; d_call: TRBD1; clone_size: few; j_call: TRBJ1-2; cdr3_nt: TGTGCCAGCAGCCCCCAGGGGGCGGGTTATGGCTACACCTTC; cdr3_aa: CASSPQGAGYGYTF
v_call: TRBV11-3; d_call: NA; clone_size: NA; j_call: TRBJ1-2; cdr3_nt: TGTGCCAGTTCCGACAGCTTAGAGTCGGAGGCAGGGAAGAGCTATGGCTACACCTTC; cdr3_aa: CASSDSLESEAGKSYGYTF
v_call: TRBV2; d_call: TRBD1; clone_size: few; j_call: TRBJ1-6; cdr3_nt: TGTGCCAGCAGTTTCTCGACAGGGATGAAATCACCCCTCCACTTT; cdr3_aa: CASSFSTGMKSPLHF
v_call: TRBV10-1; d_call: NA; clone_size: few; j_call: TRBJ2-3; cdr3_nt: TGCGCCAGCAGTAAGGACTATCGCACAGATACGCAGTATTTT; cdr3_aa: CASSKDYRTDTQYF
v_call: TRBV5-1; d_call: TRBD1; clone_size: NA; j_call: TRBJ2-5; cdr3_nt: TGCGCCAGCAGCTTGGGGCCCGCAGGGGGTTCTGGGGAGACCCAGTACTTC; cdr3_aa: CASSLGPAGGSGETQYF
v_call: TRBV19; d_call: NA; clone_size: NA; j_call: TRBJ2-5; cdr3_nt: TGTGCCAGTAGTATGCCCCCCTCCGGGACCCAGTACTTC; cdr3_aa: CASSMPPSGTQYF
v_call: TRBV15; d_call: NA; clone_size: NA; j_call: TRBJ1-5; cdr3_nt: TGTGCCACCAGCAGAGAACAGCACAGCAATCAGCCCCAGCATTTT; cdr3_aa: CATSREQHSNQPQHF
v_call: TRBV20-1; d_call: NA; clone_size: NA; j_call: TRBJ1-3; cdr3_nt: TGCAGTGCTAGAGGGGGGGGGGCCCTCTCTGGAAACACCATATATTTT; cdr3_aa: CSARGGGALSGNTIYF
v_call: TRBV5-1; d_call: NA; clone_size: few; j_call: TRBJ2-2; cdr3_nt: TGCGCCAGCAGCTTGGGCAGGGGCACCGGGGAGCTGTTTTTT; cdr3_aa: CASSLGRGTGELFF
v_call: TRBV20-1; d_call: TRBD2; clone_size: few; j_call: TRBJ2-3; cdr3_nt: TGCAGTGCTAGACTAGCGGGGGGGCCAAGGACAGATACGCAGTATTTT; cdr3_aa: CSARLAGGPRTDTQYF
v_call: TRBV7-9; d_call: NA; clone_size: NA; j_call: TRBJ2-7; cdr3_nt: TGTGCCAGCAGCTTAGGGCTATGGGACCGATCCTACGAGCAGTACTTC; cdr3_aa: CASSLGLWDRSYEQYF
v_call: TRBV7-9; d_call: TRBD2; clone_size: NA; j_call: TRBJ2-3; cdr3_nt: TGTGCCAGCAGCTTGGGTCCCGGGACTAGCGGAGATACGCAGTATTTT; cdr3_aa: CASSLGPGTSGDTQYF
v_call: TRBV20-1; d_call: NA; clone_size: few; j_call: TRBJ1-5; cdr3_nt: TGCAGTGCGGTAGGACAGAGGTATCAGCCCCAGCATTTT; cdr3_aa: CSAVGQRYQPQHF
v_call: TRBV5-4; d_call: NA; clone_size: NA; j_call: TRBJ2-1; cdr3_nt: TGTGCCAGCAGCTTGATCCTCTTGACAGGAAGCTCCTACAATGAGCAGTTCTTC; cdr3_aa: CASSLILLTGSSYNEQFF
v_call: TRBV6-1; d_call: NA; clone_size: NA; j_call: TRBJ1-3; cdr3_nt: TGTGCCAGCAGTGAACCCTTGAGGGAACGAGGAAACACCATATATTTT; cdr3_aa: CASSEPLRERGNTIYF
v_call: TRBV7-8; d_call: TRBD1; clone_size: NA; j_call: TRBJ2-1; cdr3_nt: TGTGCCAGCAGCACCCTTGCTCGGGGACAGGGATACAATGAGCAGTTCTTC; cdr3_aa: CASSTLARGQGYNEQFF
v_call: TRBV4-1; d_call: NA; clone_size: few; j_call: TRBJ1-2; cdr3_nt: TGCGCCAGCAGCCCGAAGTACAACTATGGCTACACCTTC; cdr3_aa: CASSPKYNYGYTF
v_call: TRBV5-1; d_call: TRBD1; clone_size: few; j_call: TRBJ1-6; cdr3_nt: TGCGCCAGCAGCTTGGATGGGGACAGTTCACCCCTCCACTTT; cdr3_aa: CASSLDGDSSPLHF
v_call: TRBV6-2/TRBV6-3; d_call: NA; clone_size: few; j_call: TRBJ1-5; cdr3_nt: TGTGCCAGCAGTTACGGGCCAGAAAGCAGAGGGGCCCAGCATTTT; cdr3_aa: CASSYGPESRGAQHF
v_call: TRBV7-6; d_call: NA; clone_size: NA; j_call: TRBJ1-4; cdr3_nt: TGTGCCAGCAGCCCAACCCGATTAAGTGCAACTAATGAAAAACTGTTTTTT; cdr3_aa: CASSPTRLSATNEKLFF
v_call: TRBV7-2; d_call: NA; clone_size: once; j_call: TRBJ2-3; cdr3_nt: TGTGCCAGCAGCTTAGTAGGGGGGGTACCCACAGATACGCAGTATTTT; cdr3_aa: CASSLVGGVPTDTQYF
v_call: TRBV20-1; d_call: NA; clone_size: NA; j_call: TRBJ1-2; cdr3_nt: TGCAGTGTTAAGTCGGGGGTAGACTATGGCTACACCTTC; cdr3_aa: CSVKSGVDYGYTF
v_call: TRBV6-2/TRBV6-3; d_call: TRBD2; clone_size: NA; j_call: TRBJ2-4; cdr3_nt: TGTGCCAGCAGGACCTTAAACTGGGGAGGGTCGGCCAAAAACATTCAGTACTTC; cdr3_aa: CASRTLNWGGSAKNIQYF
v_call: TRBV3-1; d_call: TRBD1; clone_size: NA; j_call: TRBJ1-3; cdr3_nt: TGTGCCAGCAGCCGACAGGGGAATGGAAACACCATATATTTT; cdr3_aa: CASSRQGNGNTIYF
v_call: TRBV20-1; d_call: NA; clone_size: NA; j_call: TRBJ1-2; cdr3_nt: TGCAGTGCTAGAGATCTGGAGAGGTTGGGGGTTTATGGCTACACCTTC; cdr3_aa: CSARDLERLGVYGYTF
v_call: TRBV19; d_call: TRBD1; clone_size: NA; j_call: TRBJ1-1; cdr3_nt: TGTGCCAGTAGTGCACGCCTGACAGGGGCGGAGGTGGACACTGAAGCTTTCTTT; cdr3_aa: CASSARLTGAEVDTEAFF
v_call: TRBV9; d_call: TRBD2; clone_size: once; j_call: TRBJ2-2; cdr3_nt: TGTGCCAGCAGCGCCACCTCTAGCGGGGGGGCGAGGACCGGGGAGCTGTTTTTT; cdr3_aa: CASSATSSGGARTGELFF
v_call: TRBV10-2; d_call: NA; clone_size: few; j_call: TRBJ2-5; cdr3_nt: TGCGCCAGCAAAGTGCGCCGACAAGAGACCCAGTACTTC; cdr3_aa: CASKVRRQETQYF
v_call: TRBV20-1; d_call: NA; clone_size: few; j_call: TRBJ2-5; cdr3_nt: TGCAGTGCCATCACCTCGGGGGGCCTCAAGACCCAGTACTTC; cdr3_aa: CSAITSGGLKTQYF
v_call: TRBV5-6; d_call: NA; clone_size: NA; j_call: TRBJ1-1; cdr3_nt: TGTGCCAGCAGCTTTAGCCAGGGTCCGATGAACACTGAAGCTTTCTTT; cdr3_aa: CASSFSQGPMNTEAFF
v_call: TRBV12-3/TRBV12-4; d_call: TRBD1; clone_size: NA; j_call: TRBJ1-2; cdr3_nt: TGTGCCAGCAGGGGGACAGCCCTCTATGGCTACACCTTC; cdr3_aa: CASRGTALYGYTF